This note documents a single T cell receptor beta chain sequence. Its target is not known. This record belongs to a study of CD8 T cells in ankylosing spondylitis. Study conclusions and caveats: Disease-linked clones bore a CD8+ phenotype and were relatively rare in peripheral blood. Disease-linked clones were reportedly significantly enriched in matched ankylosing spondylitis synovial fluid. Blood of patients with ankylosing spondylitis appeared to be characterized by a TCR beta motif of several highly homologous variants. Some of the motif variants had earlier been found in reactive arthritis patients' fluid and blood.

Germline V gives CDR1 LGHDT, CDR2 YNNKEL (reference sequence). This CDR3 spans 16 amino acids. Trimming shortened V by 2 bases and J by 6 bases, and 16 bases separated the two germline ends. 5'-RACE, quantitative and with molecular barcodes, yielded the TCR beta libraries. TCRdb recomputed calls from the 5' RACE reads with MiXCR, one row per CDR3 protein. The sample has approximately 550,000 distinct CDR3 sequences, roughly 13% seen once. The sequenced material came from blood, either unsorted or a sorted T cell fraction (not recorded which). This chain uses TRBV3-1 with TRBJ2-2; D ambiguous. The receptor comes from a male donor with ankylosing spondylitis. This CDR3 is CASSQNRLNGAGELFF. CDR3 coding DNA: TGTGCCAGCAGCCAAAATCGGCTTAACGGAGCCGGGGAGCTGTTTTTT.